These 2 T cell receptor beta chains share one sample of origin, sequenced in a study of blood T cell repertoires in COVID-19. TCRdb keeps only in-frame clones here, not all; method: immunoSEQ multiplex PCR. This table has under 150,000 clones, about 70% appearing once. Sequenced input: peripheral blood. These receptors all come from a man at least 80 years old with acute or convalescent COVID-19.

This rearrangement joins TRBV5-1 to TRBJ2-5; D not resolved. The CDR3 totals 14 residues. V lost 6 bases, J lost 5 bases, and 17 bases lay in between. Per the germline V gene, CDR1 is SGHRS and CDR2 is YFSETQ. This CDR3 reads CASTLGSRDETQYF. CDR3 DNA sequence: TGCGCCAGCACCCTAGGTAGCCGAGATGAGACCCAGTACTTC.

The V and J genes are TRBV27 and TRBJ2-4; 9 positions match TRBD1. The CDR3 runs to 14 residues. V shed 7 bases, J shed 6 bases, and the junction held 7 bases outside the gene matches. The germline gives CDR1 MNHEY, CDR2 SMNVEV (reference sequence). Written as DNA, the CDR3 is TGTGCCAGCACCTCGAGACAGGGGGGAAACATTCAGTACTTC. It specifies CASTSRQGGNIQYF.